A single sample gave rise to the 21 T cell receptor beta chains below, sequenced in a study of T cells in Graves' hyperthyroidism and ophthalmopathy. RNA transcripts gave rise to amplified TCR beta CDR3 regions. The study used the HTBI primer set for a first-round RT-PCR of the TCR CDR3. TCRdb fed the multiplex PCR reads into MiXCR, producing one record per CDR3 protein. In the table there are around 440,000 distinct CDR3 sequences, approximately 15% of which are singletons. What was sequenced was blood. The receptors come from a woman between 18 and 30 years old with Graves' hyperthyroidism.

This clonotype was counted at least ten times. The chain combines TRBV24-1 with TRBJ2-1; TRBD2 matches 15 bases. Germline trimming cut 4 bases from V and 7 bases from J; bases unmatched to any gene: 4. This CDR3 comprises 16 residues. CDR1 and CDR2 from the germline V gene are KGHDR and SFDVKD. The chain's CDR3 is CATSDPGTSGRNEQFF. The CDR3 DNA follows: TGTGCCACCAGTGACCCTGGGACTAGCGGGAGGAATGAGCAGTTCTTC.

This clonotype was recorded at least ten times. It is likely a read error, because the conserved phenylalanine at the end of the CDR3 is missing. This rearrangement joins TRBV12-3 or TRBV12-4 to TRBJ2-3; possibly TRBD2 for D (5 bases). V was cut by 6 bases and J by 1 base, with 14 bases left in between. The CDR3 runs to 15 residues. CDR3 sequence: CASSRLLEGTDTQYS. In nucleotides, the CDR3 is TGTGCCAGCAGCCGCTTGTTGGAGGGCACAGATACGCAGTATTCT.

On this clonotype itself: One end of the junction varies from germline; a read error may be responsible. The chain has TRBV18 and TRBJ1-1; no clear D. The CDR3 loop spans 11 amino acids. Germline V gene sequence: CDR1 KGHSH, CDR2 LQKENI. In nucleotides, the CDR3 is TGTGTCAGCTCAACCAACACTGAAGCTTTCTTT. It is translated as CVSSTNTEAFF.

As to this clonotype: Possible read error: a much larger clone is one base away. The J gene is TRBJ1-2, the V gene TRBV6-1; 7 bases are a match to TRBD1. Germline CDR1 and CDR2: MNHNS and SASEGT. This CDR3 comprises 13 residues. This CDR3 is CAGRGRGAYGYTF. The CDR3 coding sequence is TGTGCCGGCAGGGGGAGGGGGGCCTATGGCTACACCTTC.

This clonotype has at least ten counts. The rearrangement uses TRBV7-9 and TRBJ2-6; a weak D match, TRBD2 (5 bases). The CDR3 loop spans 14 amino acids. CDR1 and CDR2 (germline): SEHNR, FQNEAQ (reference sequence). DNA of the CDR3: TGTGCAGCGATCCCGGGGTCTGGGGCCAACGTCCTGACTTTC. Translating gives CAAIPGSGANVLTF.

This clonotype appeared many times. The chain couples TRBV5-1 to TRBJ1-3; 8 bases match TRBD1. With 3 bases clipped from V and 3 bases from J, the junction kept 5 bases outside the gene matches. CDR1 and CDR2 (germline): SGHRS, YFSETQ. CDR3 length: 15 residues. The CDR3, as DNA: TGCGCCAGCAGCTCCCAGGGGGCGTTTGGAAACACCATATATTTT. It specifies CASSSQGAFGNTIYF.

This clonotype has ten or more counts. The chain links TRBV28 to TRBJ2-7, with D maybe TRBD2 (5 bases). CDR3 length: 15 amino acids. Germline V gene data show CDR1 as MDHEN and CDR2 as SYDVKM. V lost 6 bases, J lost 2 bases, and 17 bases lay in between. The CDR3 reads CASSSLRGQTYEQYF. The DNA for the CDR3 is TGTGCCAGCAGCAGCCTGAGAGGGCAGACCTACGAGCAGTACTTC.

A few counts support this clonotype. This chain uses TRBV6-1 with TRBJ2-3; 8 positions match TRBD2. Germline-derived CDR1 and CDR2 are MNHNS and SASEGT. The CDR3 totals 13 residues. Unmatched junction bases numbered 8, after V lost 7 bases and J lost 8 bases. The CDR3 sequence: CASKPTSAGTQYF. The DNA of the CDR3 is TGTGCCAGCAAACCGACTAGCGCTGGTACGCAGTATTTT.

V gene TRBV6-2 or TRBV6-3 combines with J gene TRBJ2-1; weak D call: TRBD2 (6 bases). The V end was cut by 10 bases, the J end by 9 bases, with 19 bases between. Germline lookup yields CDR1 MNHEY and CDR2 SVGEGT. The CDR3 spans 13 residues. The CDR3 loop reads CATLIAIGGEQFF. The CDR3 region has the DNA TGTGCCACTCTCATAGCGATCGGGGGTGAGCAGTTCTTC.

The chain uses TRBV4-1 and TRBJ2-1; D uncertain. V lost 3 bases, J lost 1 base, and 13 bases lay in between. This CDR3 spans 16 amino acids. The germline V gene encodes CDR1 MGHRA and CDR2 YSYEKL. CDR3 in amino acids: CASSHLPGPSYNEQFF. In nucleotides, the CDR3 is TGCGCCAGCAGCCACCTCCCCGGACCATCCTACAATGAGCAGTTCTTC.

This clonotype was found many times. The genes are TRBV6-1 and TRBJ2-7; possible D gene TRBD2, 5 bases. V was clipped by 3 bases and J by 1 base, with 13 bases between them. The CDR3 spans 15 residues. Per the germline V gene, CDR1 is MNHNS and CDR2 is SASEGT. This CDR3 is CASSERQSGSYEQYF. DNA for the CDR3: TGTGCCAGCAGTGAGAGGCAGTCGGGATCCTACGAGCAGTACTTC.

The chain employs TRBV11-3 and TRBJ2-1, with 7 bases fitting TRBD2. The CDR3 is 16 residues long. Trimming at V came to 0 bases and at J to 0 bases, leaving 2 bases not matched to a gene. Germline CDR1 reads SGHNT; CDR2 reads YENEEA. CDR3 region: CASSLEGDYSYNEQFF. CDR3 DNA: TGTGCCAGCAGCTTAGAGGGGGACTACTCCTACAATGAGCAGTTCTTC.

This clonotype has ten or more counts. The chain is built from TRBV12-3 or TRBV12-4 and TRBJ1-3; D gene unclear. The V and J ends lost 4 bases and 2 bases respectively, with 6 bases between them. The CDR3 runs to 13 residues. The DNA of the CDR3 is TGTGCCAGCAGTTCAGATACTGGAAACACCATATATTTT. Encoded protein: CASSSDTGNTIYF.

The sample holds a few counts of this clonotype. This chain connects TRBV19 to TRBJ1-6; D unresolved. Trimming took 8 bases from V and 1 from J, leaving 15 bases between them. Germline values: CDR1 LNHDA, CDR2 SQIVND (reference sequence). The CDR3 runs to 16 residues. CDR3 protein: CASRTERVSYNSPLHF. The CDR3 coding sequence is TGTGCCAGTCGCACGGAGAGGGTATCCTATAATTCACCCCTCCACTTT.

This clonotype was recorded many times. The chain recombines TRBV3-1 with TRBJ2-7; a possible D gene is TRBD2 (5 bases). V lost 5 bases and J lost 2, with 13 bases in between. Germline V gene lookup returns CDR1 LGHDT and CDR2 YNNKEL (reference sequence). This CDR3 has 14 amino acids. CDR3 amino acids: CASSDPVGTYEQYF. The CDR3 nucleotides read TGTGCCAGCAGCGACCCCGTCGGGACCTACGAGCAGTACTTC.

A few counts support this clonotype. Because the CDR3 is missing its conserved closing phenylalanine or tryptophan, this is likely a read error. The chain couples TRBV9 to TRBJ1-2, with TRBD1 matching 9 bases. Trimming at V came to 0 bases and at J to 7 bases, leaving 19 bases not matched to a gene. This CDR3 is built from 19 residues. The germline CDR1 and CDR2 sequences are SGDLS and YYNGEE. For the CDR3, the DNA is TGTGCCAGCAGCGTAGCTACGGGGTTCCGGGACAGGGAGTACCGTGGCTACACCCTC. Protein sequence: CASSVATGFRDREYRGYTL.

This sequence joins TRBV27 and TRBJ2-3; 11 nucleotides agree with TRBD2. The CDR3 has 15 amino acids. The junction had 5 bases not matched to a gene; V was cut back by 6 bases and J by 3 bases. Germline CDR1 and CDR2: MNHEY and SMNVEV (reference sequence). The CDR3 bases are TGTGCCAGCAGATTTAGCGGGGGGGCAACAGATACGCAGTATTTT. Translation: CASRFSGGATDTQYF.

This clonotype showed up many times. The gene calls are TRBV5-8 and TRBJ2-1; 8 bases fit TRBD2. The CDR3 has 16 residues. Germline V gene sequence: CDR1 SGHTS, CDR2 YDEGEE. The junction had 8 bases not matched to a gene; V was cut back by 2 bases and J by 4 bases. The CDR3 sequence: CASSFYPGLGYNEQFF. CDR3 nucleotide sequence: TGTGCCAGCAGCTTTTATCCGGGACTAGGGTACAATGAGCAGTTCTTC. Drawing the rest from reference TRBV5-8 and TRBJ2-1, the complete variable domain is EAGVTQSPTHLIKTRGQQATLRCSPISGHTSVYWYQQALGLGLQFLLWYDEGEERNRGNFPPRFSGRQFPNYSSELNVNALELEDSALYLCASSFYPGLGYNEQFFGPGTRLTVL.

This clonotype was counted only a few times. V and J are TRBV7-8 and TRBJ2-7; the D call may be TRBD1 or TRBD2 (5 bases each). The CDR3 spans 13 residues. CDR1 is SGHVS and CDR2 is FQNEAQ in the germline V gene. The V end lost 7 bases, the J end lost 1 base, and 11 bases lay between the germline ends. CDR3: CASTGRLSYEQYF. The CDR3, as DNA: TGTGCCAGCACGGGACGCCTGTCCTACGAGCAGTACTTC.

Concerning this clonotype itself: This may be a read error: a much more frequent sequence differs by one nucleotide. The DNA is omitted, as the CDR3 cannot be located on it reliably, and the CDR3 follows TCRdb's listing. The chain is built from TRBV5-1 and TRBJ1-2; the listed D gene, TRBD1, was not tested against the DNA. Per the germline V gene, CDR1 is SGHRS and CDR2 is YFSETQ. The CDR3 has 15 amino acids, counting both end residues. The CDR3 sequence is CASSLVGQGSEGCTF.

This clonotype has a count of ten or more. This chain joins TRBV7-9 and TRBJ2-1, with 8 bases matching TRBD2. The CDR3 is made up of 14 amino acids. The J segment lost 9 bases and the V segment lost 3 bases, leaving 7 bases of the junction unmatched. In germline, CDR1 is SEHNR, CDR2 FQNEAQ (reference sequence). CDR3 coding DNA: TGTGCCAGCAGCTTGATGGCGGGAGGCGCTGAGCAGTTCTTC. Protein: CASSLMAGGAEQFF.